This T cell receptor beta chain was captured in a study of CD8 T cells in ankylosing spondylitis. Whole-study results and caveats: According to the report, clones linked to the disease were significantly enriched in matched synovial fluid samples taken from ankylosing spondylitis patients. Existing reports had already noted some motif variants in reactive arthritis synovial fluid and blood. Ankylosing spondylitis blood seemed to carry a telltale TCR beta motif made of roughly 8 highly homologous variants.

The CDR3 runs 13 residues. The germline gives CDR1 SNHLY, CDR2 FYNNEI. Between the trimmed V and J ends, which lost 4 bases and 7 bases, there was a span of 10 bases. It was by quantitative 5'-RACE with molecular barcodes that TCR beta libraries were made. TCRdb redid the calling of the 5' RACE reads with MiXCR, one entry per CDR3 protein. The table has around 150,000 distinct CDR3 sequences, around 17% seen once; the top ten hold about 7.8%. To note about this clonotype: What it binds is not known.

This TCR was recovered from a male donor with ankylosing spondylitis or in good health (not recorded which). The rearrangement uses TRBV2 and TRBJ2-2; D is undetermined. Sequenced material: blood, either unsorted or a sorted T cell fraction (not recorded which). The CDR3 loop reads CASSGSWNGELFF. CDR3 in DNA: TGTGCCAGCAGTGGTTCGTGGAACGGGGAGCTGTTTTTT.